This T cell receptor beta chain was identified during a study of blood T cell repertoires in COVID-19. Study at large: Donors in the United States, Italy and Spain gave samples during acute or convalescent COVID-19. The analysed material was cDNA or gDNA that came from T cells, B-cell-depleted T cells, or PBMCs.

The V gene lost 1 base and the J gene lost 1 base, with 12 bases spanning the gap. The CDR3 runs to 15 residues. Germline V gene lookup returns CDR1 SGHKS and CDR2 YYEKEE (reference sequence). How the authors handled the data: Estimation of nucleated cell counts relied on the amplification of reference gene primers. Assay used: immunoSEQ multiplex PCR; TCRdb lists only in-frame clones, some missing. V, J and clone size reflect that table, while D and trimming were determined from the DNA. The data hold 200,000 to 300,000 clones, with 87% observed a single time. The chain combines TRBV5-5 with TRBJ2-7; no clear D. The TCR was taken from a man aged 18 to 30 with active or convalescent COVID-19. Material: peripheral blood. The CDR3 is CASSLRDTISYEQYF. Written as DNA, the CDR3 is TGTGCCAGCAGCTTGCGTGACACCATATCCTACGAGCAGTACTTC. The variable domain in full, completed from reference TRBV5-5 and TRBJ2-7, reads DAGVTQSPTHLIKTRGQQVTLRCSPISGHKSVSWYQQVLGQGPQFIFQYYEKEERGRGNFPDRFSARQFPNYSSELNVNALLLGDSALYLCASSLRDTISYEQYFGPGTRLTVT.